The 8 T cell receptor beta chains below all came from one sample that was sequenced in a study of T cells in Graves' hyperthyroidism and ophthalmopathy. Researchers amplified the TCR beta CDR3 regions from RNA transcripts. A set of HTBI primers served as the primers for a first-round RT-PCR of the TCR CDR3. TCRdb reprocessed the multiplex PCR reads via MiXCR and lists one record per CDR3 protein. Of 700,000 to 950,000 distinct CDR3 sequences in the sample, under 45% were seen once. Source material: blood. These receptors all stem from a woman between 40 and 50 years old with Graves' hyperthyroidism.

About this clonotype itself: One end of the junction does not line up with germline, which may come from a read error. V and J are TRBV4-3 and TRBJ2-7, with a possible D match to TRBD1 (5 bases). Germline-derived CDR1 and CDR2 are LGHNA and YSLEER. This CDR3 is built from 13 residues. This CDR3 is CASSQQGNYDQYF. In DNA form, the CDR3 reads TGCGCCAGCAGCCAACAGGGTAACTACGATCAGTACTTC.

The sample holds many counts of this clonotype. The genes are TRBV29-1 and TRBJ1-2; D not resolved. The germline V and J ends were trimmed by 4 bases and 2 bases, with 5 bases remaining between them. The CDR3 covers 11 residues. The germline V gene has CDR1 SQVTM and CDR2 ANQGSEA. The CDR3 sequence is CSVVQNYGYTF. CDR3 nucleotide sequence: TGCAGCGTTGTACAAAACTATGGCTACACCTTC.

V is TRBV7-2 and J is TRBJ2-7, with 7 bases lining up with TRBD2. Germline V gene data show CDR1 as SGHTA and CDR2 as FQGNSA. The V segment lost 4 bases and the J segment 6 bases; nucleotides outside the gene matches: 12. The CDR3 spans 15 residues. The CDR3 bases are TGTGCCAGCAGCTCAGCAGCGGGACCGCACTGCGAGCAGTACTTC. It is translated as CASSSAAGPHCEQYF. The full variable domain, with the rest looked up from reference TRBV7-2 and TRBJ2-7, is GAGVSQSPSNKVTEKGKDVELRCDPISGHTALYWYRQSLGQGLEFLIYFQGNSAPDKSGLPSDRFSAERTGGSVSTLTIQRTQQEDSAVYLCASSSAAGPHCEQYFGPGTRLTVT.

This clonotype came up many times. The chain recombines TRBV6-2 or TRBV6-3 with TRBJ1-2, with D possibly being TRBD1 (5 bases). V lost 6 bases, J lost 8 bases, and 7 bases lay in between. The CDR3 is 10 residues long. CDR1 and CDR2 (germline): MNHEY, SVGEGT. CDR3 residues: CASRRDGYTF. In nucleotides, the CDR3 is TGTGCCAGCAGAAGGGACGGCTACACCTTC.

This chain links TRBV25-1 with TRBJ1-1, with 9 bases lining up with TRBD1. V trimming: 5 bases; J trimming: 6 bases; junction bases outside the gene matches: 13. The CDR3 is 16 amino acids. Germline loops: CDR1 MGHDK, CDR2 SYGVNS. Here the CDR3 reads CASSLFPGQGIAEAFF. DNA of the CDR3: TGTGCCAGCAGTTTATTCCCCGGACAGGGGATCGCTGAAGCTTTCTTT.

The chain recombines TRBV7-2 with TRBJ1-4, with 9 bases lining up with TRBD1. This CDR3 contains 15 residues. Germline CDR1 is SGHTA and CDR2 is FQGNSA. Unmatched junction bases numbered 11, after V lost 7 bases and J lost 8 bases. CDR3 sequence: CASTWTGTGNEKLFF. The CDR3 DNA reads as TGTGCCAGCACGTGGACAGGGACAGGGAACGAAAAACTGTTTTTT.

This clonotype was detected only a few times. The V call is TRBV12-5, the J call TRBJ1-5; D might be TRBD1 (5 bases). The V gene lost 0 bases and the J gene lost 5 bases, with 14 bases spanning the gap. The CDR3 spans 16 residues. Per the germline V gene, CDR1 is LGHNT and CDR2 is FRNRAP. CDR3 sequence (DNA): TGTGCTAGTGGTTTGGTACAAGGAGGGGCACATCAGCCCCAGCATTTT. This encodes CASGLVQGGAHQPQHF. The full variable domain, completed using reference TRBV12-5 and TRBJ1-5, is DARVTQTPRHKVTEMGQEVTMRCQPILGHNTVFWYRQTMMQGLELLAYFRNRAPLDDSGMPKDRFSAEMPDATLATLKIQPSEPRDSAVYFCASGLVQGGAHQPQHFGDGTRLSIL.

The chain links TRBV9 to TRBJ2-7, with unresolved D. The CDR3 length is 16 residues. Germline CDR1 SGDLS, CDR2 YYNGEE. V shed 0 bases and J shed 5 bases, with 18 bases lying between them. The CDR3 bases are TGTGCCAGCAGCGTAGCGGATATAAAGGTTGGGGACGAGCAGTACTTC. Its protein is CASSVADIKVGDEQYF.